This TCR beta chain emerged from a study of T cell changes during pregnancy in multiple sclerosis. This CDR3 contains 14 residues. J was trimmed by 3 bases and V by 6 bases; bases with no gene match: 11. CDR1 is SQVTM and CDR2 is ANQGSEA in the germline V gene. Measured with immunoSEQ multiplex PCR; TCRdb has only the in-frame clones, and not every one. The sample contains tens of thousands of clones, more than 85% of which appear only once. The rearrangement links TRBV29-1 to TRBJ2-7; 7 positions agree with TRBD1. The clonotype comes from a female donor with multiple sclerosis, enrolled in a pregnancy study. The sample was peripheral blood, taken in the first trimester of pregnancy. CDR3 in amino acids: CSVGQDLNIYEQYF. For the CDR3, the DNA is TGCAGCGTAGGACAGGACCTTAACATCTACGAGCAGTACTTC.